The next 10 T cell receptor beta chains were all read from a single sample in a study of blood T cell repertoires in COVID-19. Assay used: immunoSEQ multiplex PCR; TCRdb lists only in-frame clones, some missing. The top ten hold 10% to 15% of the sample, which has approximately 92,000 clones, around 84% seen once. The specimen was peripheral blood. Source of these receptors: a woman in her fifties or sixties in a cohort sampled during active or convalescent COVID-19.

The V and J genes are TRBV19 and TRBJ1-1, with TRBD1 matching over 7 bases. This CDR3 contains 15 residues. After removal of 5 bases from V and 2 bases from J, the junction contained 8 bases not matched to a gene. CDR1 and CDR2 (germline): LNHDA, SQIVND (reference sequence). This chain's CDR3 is CASSPRQGVNTEAFF. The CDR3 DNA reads TGTGCCAGTAGTCCACGACAGGGAGTCAACACTGAAGCTTTCTTT.

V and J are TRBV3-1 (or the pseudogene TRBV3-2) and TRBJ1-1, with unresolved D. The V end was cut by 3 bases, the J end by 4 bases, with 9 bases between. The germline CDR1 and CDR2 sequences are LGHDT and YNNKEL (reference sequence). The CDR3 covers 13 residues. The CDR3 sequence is CASSQGGPTEAFF. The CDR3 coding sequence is TGTGCCAGCAGCCAGGGAGGCCCCACTGAAGCTTTCTTT.

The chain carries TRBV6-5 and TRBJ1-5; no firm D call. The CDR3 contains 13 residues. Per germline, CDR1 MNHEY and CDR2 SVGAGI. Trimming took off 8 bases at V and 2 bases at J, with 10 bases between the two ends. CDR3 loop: CASRPGGNQPQHF. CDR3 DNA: TGTGCCAGCCGGCCGGGAGGCAATCAGCCCCAGCATTTT.

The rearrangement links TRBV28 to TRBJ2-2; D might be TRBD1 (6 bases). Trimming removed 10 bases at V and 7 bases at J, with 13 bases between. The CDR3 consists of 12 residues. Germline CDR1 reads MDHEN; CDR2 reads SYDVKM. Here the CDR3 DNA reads TGTGCCACCAACAGGGCAATCGGGGAGCTGTTTTTT. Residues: CATNRAIGELFF.

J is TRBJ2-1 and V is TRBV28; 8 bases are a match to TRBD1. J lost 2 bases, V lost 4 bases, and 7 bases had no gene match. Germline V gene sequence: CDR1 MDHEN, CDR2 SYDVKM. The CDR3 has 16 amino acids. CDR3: CASSSGGARAYNEQFF. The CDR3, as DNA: TGTGCCAGCAGTTCAGGGGGCGCCAGGGCCTACAATGAGCAGTTCTTC. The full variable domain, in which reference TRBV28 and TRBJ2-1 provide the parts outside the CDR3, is DVKVTQSSRYLVKRTGEKVFLECVQDMDHENMFWYRQDPGLGLRLIYFSYDVKMKEKGDIPEGYSVSREKKERFSLILESASTNQTSMYLCASSSGGARAYNEQFFGPGTRLTVL.

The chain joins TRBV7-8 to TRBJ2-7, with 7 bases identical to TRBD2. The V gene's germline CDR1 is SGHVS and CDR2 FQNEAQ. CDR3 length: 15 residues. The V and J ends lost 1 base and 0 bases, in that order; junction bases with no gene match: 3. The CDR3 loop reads CASSLVRLASYEQYF. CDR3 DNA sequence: TGTGCCAGCAGCTTAGTCCGACTAGCCTCCTACGAGCAGTACTTC. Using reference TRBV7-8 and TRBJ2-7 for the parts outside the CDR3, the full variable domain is GAGVSQSPRYKVAKRGQDVALRCDPISGHVSLFWYQQALGQGPEFLTYFQNEAQLDKSGLPSDRFFAERPEGSVSTLKIQRTQQEDSAVYLCASSLVRLASYEQYFGPGTRLTVT.

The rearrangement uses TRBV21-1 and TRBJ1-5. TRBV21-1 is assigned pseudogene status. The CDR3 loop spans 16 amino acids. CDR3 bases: TGTGCCAGCAGCAAAGGGGAGCGAGAGCCTAATCAGCCCCAGCATTTT. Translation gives CASSKGEREPNQPQHF.

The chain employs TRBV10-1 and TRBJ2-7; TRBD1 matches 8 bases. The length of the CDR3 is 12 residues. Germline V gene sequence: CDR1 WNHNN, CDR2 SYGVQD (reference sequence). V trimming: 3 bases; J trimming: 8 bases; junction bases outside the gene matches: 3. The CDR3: CASSDGTGKQYF. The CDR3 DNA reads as TGCGCCAGCAGTGACGGGACAGGAAAGCAGTACTTC.

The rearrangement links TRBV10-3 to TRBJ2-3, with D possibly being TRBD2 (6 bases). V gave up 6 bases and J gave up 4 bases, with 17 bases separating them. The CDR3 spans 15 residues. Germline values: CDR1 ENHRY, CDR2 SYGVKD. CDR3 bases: TGTGCCATCAGGGGAGGAGGGGTGCGGGCAGATACGCAGTATTTT. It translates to CAIRGGGVRADTQYF.

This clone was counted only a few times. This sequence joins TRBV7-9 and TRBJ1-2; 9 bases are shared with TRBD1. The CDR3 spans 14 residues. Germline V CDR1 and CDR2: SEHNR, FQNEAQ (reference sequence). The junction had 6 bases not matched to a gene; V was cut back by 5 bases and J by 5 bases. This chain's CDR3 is CASSRQGGQYGYTF. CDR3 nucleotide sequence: TGTGCCAGCAGCCGACAGGGGGGTCAATATGGCTACACCTTC.